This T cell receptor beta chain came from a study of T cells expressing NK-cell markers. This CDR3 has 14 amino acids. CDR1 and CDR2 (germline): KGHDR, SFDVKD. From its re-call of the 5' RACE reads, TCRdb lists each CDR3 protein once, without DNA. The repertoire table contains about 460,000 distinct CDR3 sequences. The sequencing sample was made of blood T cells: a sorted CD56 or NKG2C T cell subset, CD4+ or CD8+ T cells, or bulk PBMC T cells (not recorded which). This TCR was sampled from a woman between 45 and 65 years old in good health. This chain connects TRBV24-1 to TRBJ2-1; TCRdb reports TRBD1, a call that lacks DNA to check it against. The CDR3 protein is CATRTTGENNEQFF.